The sequence of this T cell receptor (beta chain) was determined in a study of blood T cell repertoires in COVID-19. On the study more broadly: T cells, B-cell-depleted T cells, or PBMCs supplied cDNA or gDNA.

As originally analysed: How many nucleated cells were present was estimated from reference gene primer amplification. The data were produced by immunoSEQ multiplex PCR, yet TCRdb's version contains in-frame clones alone and is incomplete. For V, J and clone size, that table is used; D and trimming come from the DNA. Of 200,000 to 250,000 clones listed, approximately 90% are singletons. There are 13 residues in the CDR3. With 6 bases removed from V and 2 bases from J, the gap between germline ends came to 10 bases. The TCR sequence derives from a man aged 25 to 40 with COVID-19, enrolled during active disease. Source material: peripheral blood. This chain uses TRBV12-3 or TRBV12-4 with TRBJ1-1; possibly TRBD1 for D (5 bases). CDR3 region: CASRVTANTEAFF. The CDR3 nucleotides are TGTGCCAGCAGAGTGACAGCCAACACTGAAGCTTTCTTT.